The sequence of this T cell receptor (beta chain) was determined in a study of cytomegalovirus exposure and HLA in healthy donors. Both 60 Vbeta primers and 13 Jbeta primers went into the PCR. Assay used: immunoSEQ multiplex PCR; TCRdb lists only in-frame clones, some missing. The sample carries 120,000 to 150,000 clones, over 65% recorded once. The donors (healthy individuals) were bone marrow donors. CDR1 is LGHNA, CDR2 YSLEER, per germline. V shed 1 base and J shed 1 base, with 4 bases lying between them. CDR3 length equals 14 residues. General study results and limits: When the data were analyzed later, several of the most significant clusters appeared to be linked to common viral pathogens.

Turning to this clone: Its antigen is currently unknown.

Sequencing was performed on PBMCs. The V gene is TRBV4-3, the J gene TRBJ2-2; D remains unclear. This sequence was found in a male donor in good health and CMV-seronegative. For the CDR3, the DNA is TGCGCCAGCAGCCAAGGACAGAACACCGGGGAGCTGTTTTTT. It encodes CASSQGQNTGELFF.